The rows below give T cell receptor beta chains drawn from one sample of a study of cytomegalovirus exposure and HLA in healthy donors. The repertoire was sequenced with immunoSEQ multiplex PCR; TCRdb's copy has only in-frame clones and lacks some. The sample shows about 160,000 clones, less than 85% of them seen only once. The specimen sequenced was PBMCs. The source of these receptors is a man aged 40-50 years in good health and CMV-seronegative. The conserved cysteine and the conserved F or W are not part of the CDR3 here.

J: TRBJ2-2; V: TRBV11-2; CDR3: ASSLRQGTNTGELF
J: TRBJ2-5; V: TRBV6-1; CDR3: ASRGTGQETQY
J: TRBJ1-2; V: TRBV10-3; CDR3: AISESRGLGYT
J: TRBJ2-5; V: TRBV29-1; CDR3: SVVIGVETQY
J: TRBJ2-3; V: TRBV5-1; CDR3: ASSLRGVSRDTQY
J: TRBJ2-3; V: TRBV4-1; CDR3: ASSPGGAGDTQY
J: TRBJ1-3; V: TRBV7-9; CDR3: ASSLGTGSGNTIY
J: TRBJ2-1; V: TRBV12-2; CDR3: ASRGGNAHEQF
J: TRBJ2-2; V: TRBV6-5; CDR3: ASSSPSISGELF
J: TRBJ1-6; V: TRBV5-4; CDR3: ASRGQRNNSPLH
J: TRBJ2-3; V: TRBV4-1; CDR3: ASSQMGLVPDTQY
J: TRBJ2-3; V: TRBV30; CDR3: AWSVSQVSTDTQY
J: TRBJ1-1; V: TRBV28; CDR3: ASSRDRGWTEAF
J: TRBJ1-2; V: TRBV5-1; CDR3: ASSVRGGYGYT
J: TRBJ2-2; V: TRBV4-3; CDR3: ASSQDKGADTGELL
J: TRBJ2-2; V: TRBV6-4; CDR3: ASSDFEAGELF
J: TRBJ2-1; V: TRBV5-6; CDR3: ASSSLREQF